These 14 T cell receptor beta chains share one sample of origin, sequenced in a study of shared clonotypes between healthy human individuals. Generated by immunoSEQ multiplex PCR, the TCRdb table keeps only in-frame clones and is missing some. Of over a million clones in the sample, approximately 76% are singletons; the top ten hold roughly 1.4%. The sample comprised memory CD4+ T cells sorted from blood. The subset denotes: CD45RA-negative fraction. The receptors stem from a man aged 18 to 30 in good health.

This clone was observed a few times. The chain combines TRBV28 with TRBJ1-5; 8 positions agree with TRBD1. CDR1 is MDHEN, CDR2 SYDVKM, per germline. The CDR3 spans 17 residues. V lost 2 bases, J lost 1 base, and 7 bases stayed unmatched. The CDR3 DNA follows: TGTGCCAGCAGTTTAGAGGGCAGGGGGCGAAGCAATCAGCCCCAGCATTTT. It codes for CASSLEGRGRSNQPQHF.

In its sample, this clone was seen once. The chain joins TRBV5-1 to TRBJ2-5, with 7 bases matching TRBD2. The V segment lost 2 bases and the J segment 2 bases; nucleotides outside the gene matches: 9. This CDR3 is 16 amino acids long. Germline CDR1 and CDR2: SGHRS and YFSETQ. The CDR3 sequence is CASSLRSGVGQETQYF. DNA for the CDR3: TGCGCCAGCAGCTTAAGGAGCGGGGTCGGGCAAGAGACCCAGTACTTC.

This sequence joins TRBV2 and TRBJ2-5; TRBD2 is a possible D gene (6 bases). This CDR3 has 13 amino acids. CDR1 and CDR2 (germline): SNHLY, FYNNEI. Trimming shortened V by 8 bases and J by 11 bases, and 21 bases separated the two germline ends. CDR3: CASSRGASSRQYF. The CDR3 DNA is TGTGCCAGCTCGCGCGGGGCCTCTTCAAGGCAGTACTTC.

Details on this clone: Mismatch with germline at one junction end may stem from a read error. The V and J genes are TRBV5-6 and TRBJ2-5; possibly TRBD2 for D (7 bases). Germline V gene data show CDR1 as SGHDT and CDR2 as YYEEEE. The CDR3 runs 16 residues. Here the CDR3 DNA reads TGTGCCCGCAGCCGGGTCGGGGGGCGGGGCCAAGAGACCCAGTACTTC. Its protein product is CARSRVGGRGQETQYF.

This chain links TRBV27 with TRBJ2-7, with 9 bases fitting TRBD1. The CDR3 totals 14 residues. Per the germline V gene, CDR1 is MNHEY and CDR2 is SMNVEV (reference sequence). After removal of 4 bases from V and 6 bases from J, the junction contained 7 bases not matched to a gene. The CDR3 spells CASSSGQGLGEQYF. The CDR3 nucleotides are TGTGCCAGCAGTTCGGGACAGGGATTAGGCGAGCAGTACTTC.

This clone was counted a single time. V and J are TRBV7-9 and TRBJ2-7; TRBD2 aligns across 7 bases. CDR1 and CDR2 from the germline V gene are SEHNR and FQNEAQ (reference sequence). V was clipped by 3 bases and J by 11 bases; unmatched bases: 4. The CDR3 contains 11 residues. CDR3 coding DNA: TGTGCCAGCAGCTTGGGGGGGAAGGAGTACTTC. Translating it yields CASSLGGKEYF.

The chain is built from TRBV5-6 and TRBJ2-7; the match to TRBD1 covers 7 bases. The CDR3 has 15 residues. The V gene end was trimmed by 4 bases and the J gene end by 3 bases; junction bases not matched to a gene: 10. Germline V lookup: CDR1 SGHDT, CDR2 YYEEEE. This CDR3 reads CASSIVTGAVYEQYF. CDR3 DNA: TGTGCCAGCAGCATAGTAACAGGGGCGGTCTACGAGCAGTACTTC.

This clone was counted a single time. The J gene is TRBJ2-3, the V gene TRBV5-1; D unclear. V lost 3 bases, J lost 0 bases, and 11 bases lay in between. This CDR3 has 15 residues. Germline assignment: CDR1 SGHRS and CDR2 YFSETQ. The CDR3 DNA is TGCGCCAGCAGCTCAGGAGAGACTAGCACAGATACGCAGTATTTT. It translates to CASSSGETSTDTQYF.

The genes are TRBV5-6 and TRBJ2-7; 7 positions match TRBD1. The CDR3 totals 14 residues. The V gene end was trimmed by 6 bases and the J gene end by 6 bases; junction bases not matched to a gene: 12. CDR1 is SGHDT, CDR2 YYEEEE, per germline. CDR3 loop: CASILTGSGSEQYF. In nucleotides, the CDR3 is TGTGCCAGCATCCTGACAGGGAGCGGCTCCGAGCAGTACTTC.

Only a few counts were recorded for this clone. This chain joins TRBV21-1 and TRBJ1-5. TRBV21-1 is listed as a pseudogene. The CDR3 sequence is 17 residues long. CDR3 in amino acids: CASSKGWLAGPNQPQHF. Here the CDR3 DNA reads TGTGCCAGCAGCAAAGGGTGGCTGGCGGGCCCCAATCAGCCCCAGCATTTT.

The chain carries TRBV20-1 and TRBJ2-1; D uncertain. Trimming took 4 bases from V and 7 from J, leaving 8 bases between them. This CDR3 comprises 11 residues. Germline V gives CDR1 DFQATT, CDR2 SNEGSKA (reference sequence). This chain's CDR3 is CSATLLNEQFF. CDR3 coding DNA: TGCAGTGCTACCCTCCTAAATGAGCAGTTCTTC.

The chain combines TRBV30 with TRBJ1-6; TRBD1 is a possible D gene (6 bases). V was pared by 2 bases and J by 6 bases, with 11 bases between. CDR1 is GTSNPN, CDR2 SVGIG, per germline (reference sequence). The CDR3 extends over 14 amino acids. In nucleotides, the CDR3 is TGTGCCTGGAGTAGCGGCAGGGGTAATTCACCCCTCCACTTT. Amino acid sequence: CAWSSGRGNSPLHF.

The chain has TRBV6-6 and TRBJ2-7; the D gene is possibly TRBD1 (6 bases). From germline, CDR1 is MNHNY and CDR2 SVGAGI (reference sequence). The length of the CDR3 is 14 residues. Trimming removed 7 bases from V and 6 bases from J, with 19 bases in between. CDR3 region: CASTRAEQGSEQYF. In nucleotides, the CDR3 is TGTGCCAGCACCAGAGCCGAACAGGGTTCCGAGCAGTACTTC.

The rearrangement links TRBV19 to TRBJ1-3, with TRBD1 matching over 8 bases. The CDR3 is made up of 18 amino acids. The junction had 12 bases not matched to a gene; V was cut back by 5 bases and J by 0 bases. In germline, CDR1 is LNHDA, CDR2 SQIVND (reference sequence). The DNA for the CDR3 is TGTGCCAGTAGTCAGAGGACAGGGCTATCGCTCTCTGGAAACACCATATATTTT. It is translated as CASSQRTGLSLSGNTIYF.